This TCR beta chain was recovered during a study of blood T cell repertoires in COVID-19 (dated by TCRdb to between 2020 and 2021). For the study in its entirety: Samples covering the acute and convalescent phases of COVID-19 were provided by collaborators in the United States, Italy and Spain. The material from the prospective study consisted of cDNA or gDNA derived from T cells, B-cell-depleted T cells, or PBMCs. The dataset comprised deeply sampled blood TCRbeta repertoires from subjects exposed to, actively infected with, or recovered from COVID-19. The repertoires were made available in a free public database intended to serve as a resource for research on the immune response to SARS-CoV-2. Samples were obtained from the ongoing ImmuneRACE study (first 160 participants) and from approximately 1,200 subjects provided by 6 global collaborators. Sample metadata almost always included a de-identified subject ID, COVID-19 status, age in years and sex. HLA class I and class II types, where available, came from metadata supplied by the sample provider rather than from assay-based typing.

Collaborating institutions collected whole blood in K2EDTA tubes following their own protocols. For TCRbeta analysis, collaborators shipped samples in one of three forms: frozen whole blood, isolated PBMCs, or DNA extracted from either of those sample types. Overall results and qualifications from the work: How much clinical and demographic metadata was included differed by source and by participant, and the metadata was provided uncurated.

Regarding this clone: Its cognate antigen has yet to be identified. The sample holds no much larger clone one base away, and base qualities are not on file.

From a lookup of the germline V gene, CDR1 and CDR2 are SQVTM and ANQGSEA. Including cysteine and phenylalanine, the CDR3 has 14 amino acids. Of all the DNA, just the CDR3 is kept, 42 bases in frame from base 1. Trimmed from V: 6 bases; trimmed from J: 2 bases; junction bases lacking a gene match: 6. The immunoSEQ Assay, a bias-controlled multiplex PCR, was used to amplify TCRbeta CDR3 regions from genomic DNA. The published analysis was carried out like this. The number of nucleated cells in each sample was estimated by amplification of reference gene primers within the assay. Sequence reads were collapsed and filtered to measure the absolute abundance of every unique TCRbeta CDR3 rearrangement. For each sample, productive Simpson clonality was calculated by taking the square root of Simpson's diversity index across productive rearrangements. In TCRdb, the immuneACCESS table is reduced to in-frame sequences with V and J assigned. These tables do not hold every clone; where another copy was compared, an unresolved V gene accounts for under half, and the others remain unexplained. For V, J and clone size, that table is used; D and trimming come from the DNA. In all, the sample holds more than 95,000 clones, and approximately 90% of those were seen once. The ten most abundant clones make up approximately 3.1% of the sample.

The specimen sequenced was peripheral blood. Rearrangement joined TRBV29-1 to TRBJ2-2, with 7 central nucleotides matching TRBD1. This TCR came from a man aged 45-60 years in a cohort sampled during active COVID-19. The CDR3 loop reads CSVIRDRNTGELFF. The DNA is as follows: TGCAGCGTGATCAGGGACAGAAACACCGGGGAGCTGTTTTTT.